Sequencing of this TCR beta chain was carried out in a study of cytomegalovirus exposure and HLA in healthy donors. Study-level information: There were roughly 80 million unique TCRs (from HLA-typed donors) in an early data release. Whole-study results and caveats: The authors listed some 150 TCR beta chains as cytomegalovirus-associated. A later analysis, which compared TCR beta chains of equal frequency, found the HLA-associated ones more clonally expanded.

About this clone: Its cognate antigen is unknown.

The primer mix had 60 Vbeta and 13 Jbeta primers. This table comes from immunoSEQ multiplex PCR, and its TCRdb copy is limited to in-frame clones, with some not included. The sample has about 170,000 clones; roughly 80% are singletons. This CDR3 comprises 14 residues. Trimming removed 6 bases from V and 4 bases from J, with 15 bases in between. Germline assignment: CDR1 SGHTA and CDR2 FQGNSA. Sequencing input: PBMCs. This chain uses TRBV7-2 with TRBJ1-1; D may be TRBD1 (6 bases). This clonotype was sampled from a male donor in good health and CMV-seronegative. The CDR3 is CASRPGGRATEAFF. The CDR3 nucleotides are TGTGCCAGCAGGCCGGGGGGCCGGGCCACTGAAGCTTTCTTT. The full variable domain, completed using reference TRBV7-2 and TRBJ1-1, is GAGVSQSPSNKVTEKGKDVELRCDPISGHTALYWYRQSLGQGLEFLIYFQGNSAPDKSGLPSDRFSAERTGGSVSTLTIQRTQQEDSAVYLCASRPGGRATEAFFGQGTRLTVV.